These T cell receptor beta chains were read from a single sample in a study of PD-1 blockade in classical Hodgkin lymphoma. Method: immunoSEQ multiplex PCR; TCRdb's copy keeps in-frame clones and lacks some. This sample has roughly 40,000 clones, with about 77% found just once. This specimen consisted of peripheral blood mononuclear cells (PBMCs), obtained before the fourth cycle of nivolumab. All receptors derive from a human donor with classical Hodgkin lymphoma. CDR3s include the opening cysteine and the closing phenylalanine or tryptophan. Fields, in order: clone size, CDR3 length, V gene, D gene, J gene, CDR3 DNA, CDR3 protein. D genes are given only for firm matches. Size is stated for part of the rows, as once, few or many counts, or as a class when the clone is expanded.

.,15,TRBV15,.,TRBJ1-1,TGTGCCACCAGCCCCTCGCGGGATACGAACACTGAAGCTTTCTTT,CATSPSRDTNTEAFF
.,15,TRBV7-9,TRBD1,TRBJ2-5,TGTGCCAGCAGCCCAGGACAGGGGGCAAGGGAGACCCAGTACTTC,CASSPGQGARETQYF
medium-sized,10,TRBV29-1,.,TRBJ1-3,TGCAGCGTTTCCCAAGACACCATATATTTT,CSVSQDTIYF
once,16,TRBV4-1,.,TRBJ1-4,TGCGCCAGCAGCCAAGGCCGGGCCGGGACTAATGAAAAACTGTTTTTT,CASSQGRAGTNEKLFF
few,17,TRBV5-4,.,TRBJ1-1,TGTGCCAGCAGCTTGTGGGACGTTGGGGGAATGAACACTGAAGCTTTCTTT,CASSLWDVGGMNTEAFF
.,15,TRBV2,.,TRBJ1-4,TGTGCCAGCAGTGAAGAGGAGGGCTATAATGAAAAACTGTTTTTT,CASSEEEGYNEKLFF
once,15,TRBV6-5,.,TRBJ1-6,TGTGCCAGCAGTTACTCGCAGGGGAGGGGTTCACCCCTCCACTTT,CASSYSQGRGSPLHF
once,16,TRBV6-1,.,TRBJ1-3,TGTGCCAGCAGTGAAGGTTGGGACCGCTCTGGAAACACCATATATTTT,CASSEGWDRSGNTIYF
few,13,TRBV10-3,.,TRBJ2-5,TGTGCCATCAGTGGGGGTTACCAAGAGACCCAGTACTTC,CAISGGYQETQYF
.,16,TRBV2,.,TRBJ1-2,TGTGCCAGCAGTGAAGCGCTTGAGGGGCTTGACTATGGCTACACCTTC,CASSEALEGLDYGYTF
.,17,TRBV7-2,TRBD2,TRBJ2-3,TGTGCCAGCAGCTCGTGGACTAGCGGGGGATCCACAGATACGCAGTATTTT,CASSSWTSGGSTDTQYF
few,17,TRBV6-1,TRBD1,TRBJ1-2,TGTGCCAGCAGTGCCCCTACCCAGGGGGGACCCCCCTATGGCTACACCTTC,CASSAPTQGGPPYGYTF
.,14,TRBV7-8,TRBD1,TRBJ2-7,TGTGCCAGCAGCTTAGACAGGGGGGTGGACGAGCAGTACTTC,CASSLDRGVDEQYF
.,15,TRBV18,.,TRBJ2-3,TGTGCCAGCTCACCCAACCCGGGGGCCCGAGATACGCAGTATTTT,CASSPNPGARDTQYF
.,16,TRBV5-1,TRBD2,TRBJ2-1,TGCGCCAGCAGCTTGGCCGGAACTAGCGGGGGAAATGAGCAGTTCTTC,CASSLAGTSGGNEQFF
.,17,TRBV18,TRBD1,TRBJ1-1,TGTGCCAGCTCACCCATGTCCACAGGGGATCAGAACACTGAAGCTTTCTTT,CASSPMSTGDQNTEAFF
once,14,TRBV5-6,.,TRBJ1-2,TGTGCCAGCAGCTTATTCGCACGGGTCTATGGCTACACCTTC,CASSLFARVYGYTF
.,13,TRBV4-3,.,TRBJ2-5,TGCGCCAGCAGCCCGCGGGACGGGGGGACCCAGTACTTC,CASSPRDGGTQYF
once,16,TRBV4-3,.,TRBJ1-2,TGCGCCAGCAGCCAAGAACTGGTTTCTTACCGCTATGGCTACACCTTC,CASSQELVSYRYGYTF
.,14,TRBV6-6,.,TRBJ1-4,TGTGCCAGCAGTTCGGGACCCCCTAATGAAAAACTGTTTTTT,CASSSGPPNEKLFF
.,13,TRBV9,.,TRBJ2-1,TGTGCCAGCAGCGTGGACGTATACAATGAGCAGTTCTTC,CASSVDVYNEQFF
.,13,TRBV10-3,TRBD1,TRBJ1-6,TGTGCCATCGGGTACAGGGGAGATTCACCCCTCCACTTT,CAIGYRGDSPLHF
.,18,TRBV7-9,.,TRBJ2-3,TGTGCCAGCAGCCTCGGGGCAGAATCTTTAGCTAGCACAGATACGCAGTATTTT,CASSLGAESLASTDTQYF
.,12,TRBV6-6,.,TRBJ2-3,TGTGCCAGCAGTTACGATCCCTATACGCAGTATTTT,CASSYDPYTQYF
.,12,TRBV29-1,.,TRBJ2-2,TGCAGCGGCGGTGGAAGGGGGGGGGAGCTGTTTTTT,CSGGGRGGELFF
.,13,TRBV7-6,.,TRBJ2-1,TGTGCCAGCAGCTTAGGACCATCTCGGGAGCAGTTCTTC,CASSLGPSREQFF
.,15,TRBV5-1,TRBD1,TRBJ2-1,TGCGCCAGCAGCTCGGACAGGTTGAGGGACAATGAGCAGTTCTTC,CASSSDRLRDNEQFF
.,16,TRBV5-1,.,TRBJ1-1,TGCGCCAGCAGGTATCAGGGACCCCCGTTGAACACTGAAGCTTTCTTT,CASRYQGPPLNTEAFF
.,16,TRBV27,.,TRBJ2-1,TGTGCCAGCAGTTTAGAAGGACAGTTCAACTACAATGAGCAGTTCTTC,CASSLEGQFNYNEQFF
.,15,TRBV7-3,TRBD1,TRBJ2-3,TGTGCCAGCAGCCCGACAGGGGGTGTCCCAGATACGCAGTATTTT,CASSPTGGVPDTQYF
.,16,TRBV7-2,.,TRBJ2-5,TGTGCCAGCAGCTTAGGAGGAGGGCGTCTCCGGGAGACCCAGTACTTC,CASSLGGGRLRETQYF